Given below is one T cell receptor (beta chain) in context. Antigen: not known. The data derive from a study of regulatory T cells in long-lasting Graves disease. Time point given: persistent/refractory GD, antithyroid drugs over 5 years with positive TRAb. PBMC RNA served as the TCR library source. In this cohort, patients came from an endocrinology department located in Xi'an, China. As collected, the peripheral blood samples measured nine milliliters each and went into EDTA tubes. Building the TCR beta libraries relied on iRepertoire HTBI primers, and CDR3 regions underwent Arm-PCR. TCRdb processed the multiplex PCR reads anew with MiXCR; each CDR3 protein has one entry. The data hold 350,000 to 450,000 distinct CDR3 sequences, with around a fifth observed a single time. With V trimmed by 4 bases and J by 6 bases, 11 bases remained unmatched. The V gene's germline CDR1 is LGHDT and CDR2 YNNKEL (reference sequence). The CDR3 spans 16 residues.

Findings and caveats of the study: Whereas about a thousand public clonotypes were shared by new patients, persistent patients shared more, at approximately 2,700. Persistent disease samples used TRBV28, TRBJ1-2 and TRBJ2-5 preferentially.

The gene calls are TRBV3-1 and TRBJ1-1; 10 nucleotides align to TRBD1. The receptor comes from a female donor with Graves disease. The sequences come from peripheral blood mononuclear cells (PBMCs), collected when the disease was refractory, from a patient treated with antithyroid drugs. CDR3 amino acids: CASSRGRQGAWSEAFF. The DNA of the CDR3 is TGTGCCAGCAGCCGAGGCAGACAGGGGGCTTGGTCTGAAGCTTTCTTT.